This entry concerns a single TCR beta chain. This entry belongs to a study of blood T cell repertoires in COVID-19. Across the study: Donors in the United States, Italy and Spain gave samples during acute or convalescent COVID-19. The analysed material was cDNA or gDNA that came from T cells, B-cell-depleted T cells, or PBMCs.

Germline V gene data show CDR1 as SGHNT and CDR2 as YYREEE (reference sequence). V was clipped by 4 bases and J by 0 bases, with 11 bases between them. This CDR3 comprises 15 residues. In the original workflow: Reference gene primers were amplified, and this amplification served to estimate nucleated cell counts. The table came from immunoSEQ multiplex PCR; TCRdb's copy has only in-frame clones and leaves some out. D and trimming were read from the DNA, whereas the V and J calls and clone size are those reported in that table. The sample has more than 95,000 clones; 75% to 90% are singletons. The gene calls are TRBV5-4 and TRBJ2-1, with D perhaps TRBD2 (5 bases). The sample consisted of peripheral blood. This TCR derives from a man aged 50 to 59 with acute or convalescent COVID-19. Here the CDR3 DNA reads TGTGCCAGCAGCAGAACTAGATCCTCCTACAATGAGCAGTTCTTC. The encoded protein is CASSRTRSSYNEQFF.